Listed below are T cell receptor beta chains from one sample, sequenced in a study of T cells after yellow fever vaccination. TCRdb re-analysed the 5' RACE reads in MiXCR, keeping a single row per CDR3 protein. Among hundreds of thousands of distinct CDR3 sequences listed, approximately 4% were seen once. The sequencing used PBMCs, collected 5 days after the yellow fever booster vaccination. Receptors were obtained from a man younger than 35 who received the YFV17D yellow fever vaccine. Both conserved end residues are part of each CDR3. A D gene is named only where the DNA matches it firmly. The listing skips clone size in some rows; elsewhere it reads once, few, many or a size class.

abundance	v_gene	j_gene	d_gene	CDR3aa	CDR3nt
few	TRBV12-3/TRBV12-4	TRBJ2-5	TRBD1	CASSSWTGGLGETQYF	TGTGCCAGCAGCTCCTGGACAGGGGGTTTAGGAGAGACCCAGTACTTC
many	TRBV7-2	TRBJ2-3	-	CASRSGDTQYF	TGTGCCAGCAGGAGCGGGGATACGCAGTATTTT
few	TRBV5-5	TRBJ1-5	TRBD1	CASSLGRGHQPQHF	TGTGCCAGCAGCTTGGGCAGGGGGCATCAGCCCCAGCATTTT
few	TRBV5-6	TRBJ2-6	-	CASSYWTYSGANVLTF	TGTGCCAGCAGCTACTGGACGTACTCTGGGGCCAACGTCCTGACTTTC
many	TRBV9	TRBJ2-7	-	CASSGAGYEQYF	TGTGCCAGCAGCGGGGCTGGATACGAGCAGTACTTC
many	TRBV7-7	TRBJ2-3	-	CASSLSGLDTQYF	TGTGCCAGCAGCTTATCAGGCTTAGATACGCAGTATTTT
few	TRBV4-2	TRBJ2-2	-	CASSQNAGPSITGELFF	TGTGCCAGCAGCCAGAACGCGGGGCCGTCGATCACCGGGGAGCTGTTTTTT
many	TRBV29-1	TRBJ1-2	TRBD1	CSVEDNRGGGGYTF	TGCAGCGTTGAAGATAACAGGGGCGGTGGTGGCTACACCTTC
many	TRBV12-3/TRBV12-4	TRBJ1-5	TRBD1	CASSPTGGGPQHF	TGTGCCAGCAGTCCGACAGGGGGTGGGCCCCAGCATTTT
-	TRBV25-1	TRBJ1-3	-	CASSASGGNTIYF	TGTGCCAGCAGTGCGTCGGGGGGAAACACCATATATTTT
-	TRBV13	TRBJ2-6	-	CASSRVAGANVLTF	TGTGCCAGCAGCCGGGTGGCTGGGGCCAACGTCCTGACTTTC
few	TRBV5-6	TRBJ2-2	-	CASSLTGSESGLFF	TGTGCCAGCAGCTTGACGGGCAGTGAGTCGGGGCTGTTTTTT
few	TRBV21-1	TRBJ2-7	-	CASSKGDSLTYEQYF	TGTGCCAGCAGCAAAGGGGACAGCCTAACCTACGAGCAGTACTTC
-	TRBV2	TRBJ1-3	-	CASSDDWVGGNTIYF	TGTGCCAGCAGTGACGACTGGGTGGGTGGAAACACCATATATTTT
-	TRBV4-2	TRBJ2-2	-	CASSQGLGDTGELFF	TGTGCCAGCAGCCAAGGGTTAGGGGACACCGGGGAGCTGTTTTTT
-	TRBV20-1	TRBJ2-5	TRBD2	CSASSTPGLGEETQYF	TGCAGTGCTAGTAGTACACCGGGACTAGGTGAAGAGACCCAGTACTTC
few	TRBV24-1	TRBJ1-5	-	CATARGGSLSNQPQHF	TGTGCCACCGCGCGGGGCGGTTCCCTAAGCAATCAGCCCCAGCATTTT
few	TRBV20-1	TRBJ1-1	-	CSAGDISGSDEAFF	TGCAGTGCGGGGGACATCTCTGGCTCTGATGAAGCTTTCTTT
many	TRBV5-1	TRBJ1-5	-	CASSLDLQPQHF	TGCGCCAGCAGCTTGGACCTTCAGCCCCAGCATTTT
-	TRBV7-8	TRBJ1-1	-	CASSKPGTEAFF	TGTGCCAGCAGCAAGCCGGGCACTGAAGCTTTCTTT
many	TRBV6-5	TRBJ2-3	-	CASSYGSAEGDTQYF	TGTGCCAGCAGTTACGGATCAGCCGAAGGAGATACGCAGTATTTT
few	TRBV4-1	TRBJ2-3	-	CASSRGQRDADTQYF	TGCGCCAGCAGCCGTGGACAGAGGGACGCAGATACGCAGTATTTT
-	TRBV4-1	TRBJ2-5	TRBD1	CASSLEMDRGSRVGETQYF	TGCGCCAGCAGCCTAGAGATGGACAGGGGTAGCCGGGTGGGAGAGACCCAGTACTTC
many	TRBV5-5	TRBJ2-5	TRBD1	CASSPYHRGEETQYF	TGTGCCAGCAGCCCTTACCACAGGGGTGAAGAGACCCAGTACTTC
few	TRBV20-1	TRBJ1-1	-	CSASGTRNTEAFF	TGCAGTGCTTCGGGGACACGGAACACTGAAGCTTTCTTT
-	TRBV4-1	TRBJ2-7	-	CASSQRDGRSYEQYF	TGCGCCAGCAGCCAACGGGACGGACGCTCCTACGAGCAGTACTTC
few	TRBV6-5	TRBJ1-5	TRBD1	CASSYPRQGDSNQPQHF	TGTGCCAGCAGTTACCCTCGACAGGGAGATAGCAATCAGCCCCAGCATTTT